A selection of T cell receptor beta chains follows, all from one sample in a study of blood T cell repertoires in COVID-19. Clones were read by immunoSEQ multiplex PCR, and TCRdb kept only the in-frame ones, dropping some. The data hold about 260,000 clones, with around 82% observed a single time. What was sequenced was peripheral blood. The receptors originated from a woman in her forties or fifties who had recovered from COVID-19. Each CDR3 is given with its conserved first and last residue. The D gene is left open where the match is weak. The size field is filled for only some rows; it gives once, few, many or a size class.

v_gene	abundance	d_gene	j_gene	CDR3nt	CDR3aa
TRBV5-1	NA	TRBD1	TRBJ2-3	TGCGCCAGCAGCTTGGAACAGGGGACAGATACGCAGTATTTT	CASSLEQGTDTQYF
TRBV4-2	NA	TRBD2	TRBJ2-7	TGTGCCAGCGCGACTAGCGGGCCCGGGGGGCAGTACTTC	CASATSGPGGQYF
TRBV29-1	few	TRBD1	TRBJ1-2	TGCAGCGTTGCTACAGGGGGGAACTATGGCTACACCTTC	CSVATGGNYGYTF
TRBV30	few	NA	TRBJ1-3	TGTGCCTGGAGTGTCCCCGGGTCCCACTCTGGAAACACCATATATTTT	CAWSVPGSHSGNTIYF
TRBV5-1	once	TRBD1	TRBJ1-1	TGCGCCAGCAGCTTGGGACAGGGTGGGCGAGCTTTCTTT	CASSLGQGGRAFF
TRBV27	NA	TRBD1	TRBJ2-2	TGTGCCAGCAGTCCTGCTTACACAGGGGATACCGGGGAGCTGTTTTTT	CASSPAYTGDTGELFF
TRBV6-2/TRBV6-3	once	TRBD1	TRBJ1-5	TGTGCCAGCAGTTATTATACAGGGGTGGGCAATCAGCCCCAGCATTTT	CASSYYTGVGNQPQHF
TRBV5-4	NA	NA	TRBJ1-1	TGTGCCAGCAGCAGGGGGGGACTCCCAAGGGGCACTGAAGCTTTCTTT	CASSRGGLPRGTEAFF
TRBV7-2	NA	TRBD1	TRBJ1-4	TGTGCCAGCAGCTATACCGCTGGACAGGGGGCGAGTGAAAAACTGTTTTTT	CASSYTAGQGASEKLFF
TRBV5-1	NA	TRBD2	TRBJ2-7	TGCGCCAGCAGCTTGGGGGAAGCGGGAGGCCTCTACGAGCAGTACTTC	CASSLGEAGGLYEQYF
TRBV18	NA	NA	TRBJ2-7	TGTGCCAGCTCACCACAATCTGGAGTCCCCTACGAGCAGTACTTC	CASSPQSGVPYEQYF
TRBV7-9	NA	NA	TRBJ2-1	TGTGCCAGCAGCTTAGCGGGCAGCCCCCACAATGAGCAGTTCTTC	CASSLAGSPHNEQFF
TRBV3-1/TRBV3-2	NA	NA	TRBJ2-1	TGTGCCAGCAGCCCCGGTTCGTCCTCCAAGCAGTTCTTC	CASSPGSSSKQFF
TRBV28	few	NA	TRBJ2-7	TGTGCCAGCAGTTTATCCGCAGGGGTTAGCTACGAGCAGTACTTC	CASSLSAGVSYEQYF
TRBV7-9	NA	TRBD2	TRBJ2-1	TGTGCCAGCAGCTTAAGCGGGAGGGGATACAATGAGCAGTTCTTC	CASSLSGRGYNEQFF
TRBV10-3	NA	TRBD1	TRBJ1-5	TGTGCCACTAGGGACAGGGCAGGGCGGCAGCCCCAGCATTTT	CATRDRAGRQPQHF
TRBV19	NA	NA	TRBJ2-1	TGTGCCAGTAGTCTAACGCGGGACTCCCTTAGTGAGCAGTTCTTC	CASSLTRDSLSEQFF
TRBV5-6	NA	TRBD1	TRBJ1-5	TGTGCCAGCAGCTGGGGGACAGGGGCTCCCAATCAGCCCCAGCATTTT	CASSWGTGAPNQPQHF
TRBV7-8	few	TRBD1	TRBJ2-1	TGTGCCAGCACTCCGGTACCGGGACAGGGGTCAAATGAGCAGTTCTTC	CASTPVPGQGSNEQFF
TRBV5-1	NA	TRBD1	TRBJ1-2	TGCGCCAGCAGCCCGGGGACAGGGGAAGGCTACACCTTC	CASSPGTGEGYTF
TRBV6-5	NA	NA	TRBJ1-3	TGTGCCACCAAACAGGCCTTCTCTGGAAACACCATATATTTT	CATKQAFSGNTIYF
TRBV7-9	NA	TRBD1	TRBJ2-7	TGTGCCAGCAGCTCGCAGGACAGGGCCTACGAGCAGTACTTC	CASSSQDRAYEQYF
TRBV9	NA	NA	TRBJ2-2	TGTGCCAGCAGCGTCTCCAACAGGGCCACCGGGGAGCTGTTTTTT	CASSVSNRATGELFF
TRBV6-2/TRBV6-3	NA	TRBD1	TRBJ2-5	TGTGCCAGCAGTTACCCGAGGACAGGCGGAGAGACCCAGTACTTC	CASSYPRTGGETQYF
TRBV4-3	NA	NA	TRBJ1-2	TGCGCCAGCAGCCAAGATGTGGCAGACTATGGCTACACCTTC	CASSQDVADYGYTF
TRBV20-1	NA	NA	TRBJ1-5	TGCAGTGCTAGTATTAGTACAGGGAATAGCAATCAGCCCCAGCATTTT	CSASISTGNSNQPQHF
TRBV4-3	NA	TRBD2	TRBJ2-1	TGCGCCAGCAGCCAAGCGGCAGCGGGGGGGCGCGATGAGCAGTTCTTC	CASSQAAAGGRDEQFF